The source of this T cell receptor (beta chain) is a study of CD8 T cells in ankylosing spondylitis. Preparation of TCR beta libraries was done by quantitative 5'-RACE with molecular barcodes. TCRdb reprocessed the 5' RACE reads via MiXCR and lists one record per CDR3 protein. The sample consists of about 140,000 distinct CDR3 sequences, over 9.5% of them appearing once. Overall study results and limits: For ankylosing spondylitis blood, a TCR beta motif of several highly homologous variants appeared characteristic. Researchers reportedly found disease-linked clones significantly enriched in matched ankylosing spondylitis synovial fluid. Relatively rare in peripheral blood, disease-linked clones were also CD8+.

Germline V lookup: CDR1 SQVTM, CDR2 ANQGSEA. The V gene lost 0 bases and the J gene lost 8 bases, with 13 bases spanning the gap. The CDR3 runs to 13 residues. Ten or more counts support this clonotype. Antigen: not known. This sequence joins TRBV29-1 and TRBJ1-1; D remains ambiguous. The TCR sequence derives from a female donor with ankylosing spondylitis or in good health (not recorded which). Sequencing was carried out using blood, either unsorted or a sorted T cell fraction (not recorded which). CDR3 DNA sequence: TGCAGCGTTGAAGATCTATGGGCACCCGAAGCTTTCTTT. Its translation: CSVEDLWAPEAFF.